Each of the 16 T cell receptor beta chains below was sequenced from the same sample in a study of T-cell memory formation after mild COVID-19. TCRdb analysed the 5' RACE reads with MiXCR anew, one entry per CDR3 protein. This sample has about 310,000 distinct CDR3 sequences; roughly 21% occur once, and the top ten carry 21%. Input material: PBMCs or a T cell subset sorted from them (not recorded which). The receptor set was obtained from a man between 18 and 35 years old who had mild COVID-19 (a few samples of this study predate the infection). Cell type and time point are not known.

This chain connects TRBV12-3 or TRBV12-4 to TRBJ1-5; TRBD1 matches 7 bases. V dropped 3 bases and J dropped 3; count of bases not matched to a gene: 5. The CDR3 contains 15 residues. CDR3 bases: TGTGCCAGCAGTTTCGGACAGGACAACAATCAGCCCCAGCATTTT. As protein: CASSFGQDNNQPQHF.

The chain has TRBV12-3 or TRBV12-4 and TRBJ1-2, with 7 bases matching TRBD1. With V trimmed by 5 bases and J by 5 bases, 11 bases remained unmatched. CDR3 size: 15 residues. CDR3 amino acids: CASSKHLGTVYGYTF. The CDR3 bases are TGTGCCAGCAGTAAGCACCTCGGGACAGTTTATGGCTACACCTTC.

This chain joins TRBV30 and TRBJ2-7; unclear D gene. The CDR3 contains 10 residues. CDR1 is GTSNPN, CDR2 SVGIG, per germline (reference sequence). Trimming took 8 bases from V and 4 from J, leaving 9 bases between them. The CDR3 DNA reads as TGTGCCCCGTCTGGGTACGAGCAGTACTTC. The encoded protein is CAPSGYEQYF.

This clonotype was counted many times. This chain links TRBV5-1 with TRBJ2-3; 11 nucleotides align to TRBD2. Germline CDR1 reads SGHRS; CDR2 reads YFSETQ. With 5 bases clipped from V and 4 bases from J, the junction kept 6 bases outside the gene matches. This CDR3 is 15 amino acids long. CDR3 nucleotides: TGCGCCAGCAGTTCACTAGCGGGGGTGGCAGATACGCAGTATTTT. This sequence encodes CASSSLAGVADTQYF.

The gene calls are TRBV20-1 and TRBJ2-1; D might be TRBD2 (6 bases). The CDR3 contains 15 residues. Trimming took 4 bases from V and 5 from J, leaving 18 bases between them. Germline CDR1 is DFQATT and CDR2 is SNEGSKA (reference sequence). CDR3 nucleotide sequence: TGCAGTGCTACCCGCGGGGCTAGCAGAGACAATGAGCAGTTCTTC. It is translated as CSATRGASRDNEQFF.

This sequence joins TRBV6-5 and TRBJ2-7, with D uncertain. V lost 2 bases, J lost 6 bases, and 11 bases lay in between. Germline CDR1 is MNHEY and CDR2 is SVGAGI. The CDR3 consists of 13 residues. The CDR3 DNA follows: TGTGCCAGCAGTTACGGGCCAGGAGTCGAGCAGTACGTC. Its translation: CASSYGPGVEQYV.

The chain links TRBV7-9 to TRBJ1-4; the D is unclear. The germline V gene has CDR1 SEHNR and CDR2 FQNEAQ (reference sequence). The germline V and J ends were trimmed by 2 bases and 8 bases, with 12 bases remaining between them. CDR3 length equals 14 residues. The CDR3 region has the DNA TGTGCCAGCAGCTTATCGGTAAAGGAGGAAAAACTGTTTTTT. Translation: CASSLSVKEEKLFF.

This clonotype showed up many times. The chain couples TRBV11-2 to TRBJ2-3, with a possible D match to TRBD2 (6 bases). The V end lost 5 bases, the J end lost 1 base, and 13 bases lay between the germline ends. CDR3 length: 15 residues. CDR1 is SGHAT and CDR2 is FQNNGV in the germline V gene. CDR3 sequence reads: CASSLGVAGTDTQYF. CDR3 nucleotide sequence: TGTGCCAGCAGCCTCGGAGTAGCGGGCACAGATACGCAGTATTTT.

In this sample, this clonotype turned up many times. The chain is built from TRBV7-9 and TRBJ2-2; D gene unclear. CDR1 SEHNR and CDR2 FQNEAQ come from the germline V gene (reference sequence). With 5 bases removed from V and 0 bases from J, the gap between germline ends came to 13 bases. The CDR3 is made up of 16 amino acids. CDR3 sequence (DNA): TGTGCCAGCAGCCCAGTCGGGCGAGCGAACACCGGGGAGCTGTTTTTT. It yields the protein CASSPVGRANTGELFF.

This clonotype showed up just a few times. The chain carries TRBV20-1 and TRBJ2-7, with TRBD2 as a possible D gene (6 bases). The CDR3 totals 13 residues. Germline CDR1 and CDR2: DFQATT and SNEGSKA (reference sequence). With 4 bases removed from V and 6 bases from J, the gap between germline ends came to 16 bases. This chain's CDR3 is CSATPGLLPEQYF. CDR3 in DNA: TGCAGTGCTACCCCGGGACTCCTACCCGAGCAGTACTTC.

The chain uses TRBV10-3 and TRBJ1-1; 9 nucleotides agree with TRBD1. Trimming removed 0 bases from V and 9 bases from J; junction bases left unmatched: 8. The CDR3 is made up of 15 amino acids. Per the germline V gene, CDR1 is ENHRY and CDR2 is SYGVKD. The DNA for the CDR3 is TGTGCCATCAGTGAGTCCGAGGGACAGGGTTTGAAAGCTTTCTTT. It is translated as CAISESEGQGLKAFF.

The gene calls are TRBV7-9 and TRBJ2-5; 9 bases map to TRBD2. Germline CDR1 is SEHNR and CDR2 is FQNEAQ (reference sequence). Trimming removed 1 base from V and 5 bases from J; junction bases left unmatched: 11. The CDR3 covers 17 residues. DNA of the CDR3: TGTGCCAGCAGCTTAGAAGGCCGGCTAGCGGGGAGGGAGACCCAGTACTTC. The encoded protein is CASSLEGRLAGRETQYF.

This clonotype has more than one count but fewer than ten. The chain couples TRBV5-1 to TRBJ1-3; 7 bases are a match to TRBD1. The CDR3 is 15 residues long. The trim removed 3 bases at V and 0 bases at J, leaving 3 bases unmatched. CDR1 is SGHRS and CDR2 is YFSETQ in the germline V gene. Written as DNA, the CDR3 is TGCGCCAGCAGCTGGGGGACAGACTCTGGAAACACCATATATTTT. Amino acids: CASSWGTDSGNTIYF.

There are many counts of this clonotype. At one end, the junction sequence differs from germline, possibly due to a read error. This sequence joins TRBV5-1 and TRBJ1-1; D call uncertain. This CDR3 has 13 residues. From germline, CDR1 is SGHRS and CDR2 YFSETQ. In DNA form, the CDR3 reads TGTGCCAGCAGCCTCGGAATGAACACTGAAGCTTTCTTT. Protein sequence: CASSLGMNTEAFF. Full variable domain (missing parts from reference TRBV5-1 and TRBJ1-1): KAGVTQTPRYLIKTRGQQVTLSCSPISGHRSVSWYQQTPGQGLQFLFEYFSETQRNKGNFPGRFSGRQFSNSRSEMNVSTLELGDSALYLCASSLGMNTEAFFGQGTRLTVV.

This clonotype occurred a few times. V and J are TRBV5-1 and TRBJ1-2; D is ambiguous. Germline V gene sequence: CDR1 SGHRS, CDR2 YFSETQ. The V and J ends lost 4 bases and 5 bases respectively, with 18 bases between them. The CDR3 has 15 residues. The CDR3 DNA is TGCGCCAGCAGCCCGGGGAGTGATAAAGCATATGGCTACACCTTC. This sequence encodes CASSPGSDKAYGYTF.

The chain carries TRBV20-1 and TRBJ2-7; 9 bases match TRBD1. V shed 4 bases and J 2 bases; nucleotides not matched to a gene: 3. In germline, CDR1 is DFQATT, CDR2 SNEGSKA (reference sequence). This CDR3 has 13 residues. The CDR3 region is CSAIGQGTYEQYV. CDR3 nucleotide sequence: TGCAGTGCTATCGGACAGGGGACCTACGAGCAGTACGTC.